This is a list of T cell receptor beta chains from one sample in a study of cytomegalovirus exposure and HLA in healthy donors. The repertoire was sequenced with immunoSEQ multiplex PCR; TCRdb's copy has only in-frame clones and lacks some. The sample includes 160,000 or so clones, around three quarters of them seen just once. The sequenced material came from PBMCs. These receptor sequences come from a man aged 30-40 years in good health and CMV-seropositive. CDR3s include the opening cysteine and the closing phenylalanine or tryptophan. A D gene is named only where the DNA matches it firmly. Size is omitted from some rows. Given values are once, few, many or a class for expanded clones.

v_gene: TRBV18
d_gene: .
abundance: .
j_gene: TRBJ1-5
CDR3aa: CASSPLRGPQPQHF
CDR3nt: TGTGCCAGCTCACCACTTAGAGGGCCTCAGCCCCAGCATTTT

v_gene: TRBV2
d_gene: .
abundance: .
j_gene: TRBJ1-6
CDR3aa: CASSEVRAGSPLHF
CDR3nt: TGTGCCAGCAGTGAGGTCAGGGCCGGTTCACCCCTCCACTTT

v_gene: TRBV5-6
d_gene: .
abundance: .
j_gene: TRBJ2-7
CDR3aa: CASSLATYEQYF
CDR3nt: TGTGCCAGCAGCCTAGCTACCTACGAGCAGTACTTC

v_gene: TRBV2
d_gene: .
abundance: few
j_gene: TRBJ2-3
CDR3aa: CASSVGTDTQYF
CDR3nt: TGTGCCAGCAGTGTAGGCACAGATACGCAGTATTTT

v_gene: TRBV30
d_gene: .
abundance: .
j_gene: TRBJ1-6
CDR3aa: CAWRERDWDYNSPLHF
CDR3nt: TGTGCCTGGAGGGAGAGGGACTGGGACTATAATTCACCCCTCCACTTT

v_gene: TRBV7-9
d_gene: .
abundance: .
j_gene: TRBJ1-1
CDR3aa: CASSPQGLAPEAFF
CDR3nt: TGTGCCAGCAGCCCACAGGGATTGGCGCCTGAAGCTTTCTTT

v_gene: TRBV28
d_gene: .
abundance: .
j_gene: TRBJ2-1
CDR3aa: CASSSLMEAYNEQFF
CDR3nt: TGTGCCAGCAGTTCCCTCATGGAGGCCTACAATGAGCAGTTCTTC

v_gene: TRBV25-1
d_gene: TRBD1
abundance: .
j_gene: TRBJ2-7
CDR3aa: CASSVASHRDRVSEQYF
CDR3nt: TGTGCCAGCAGTGTCGCGAGCCACCGGGACAGGGTTAGCGAGCAGTACTTC

v_gene: TRBV5-6
d_gene: TRBD2
abundance: .
j_gene: TRBJ2-3
CDR3aa: CASSLVASGGHTQYF
CDR3nt: TGTGCCAGCAGCTTGGTGGCTAGCGGGGGCCATACGCAGTATTTT

v_gene: TRBV11-2
d_gene: .
abundance: .
j_gene: TRBJ2-7
CDR3aa: CASSLVGYEQYF
CDR3nt: TGTGCCAGCAGCTTAGTCGGCTACGAGCAGTACTTC

v_gene: TRBV29-1
d_gene: TRBD1
abundance: .
j_gene: TRBJ2-5
CDR3aa: CSVAQGAETQYF
CDR3nt: TGCAGCGTTGCACAGGGGGCAGAGACCCAGTACTTC

v_gene: TRBV27
d_gene: TRBD1
abundance: .
j_gene: TRBJ2-7
CDR3aa: CASRGQAPYEQYF
CDR3nt: TGTGCCAGCAGGGGACAGGCGCCCTACGAGCAGTACTTC

v_gene: TRBV7-2
d_gene: .
abundance: .
j_gene: TRBJ1-2
CDR3aa: CASSLAGENRNNGYTF
CDR3nt: TGTGCCAGCAGCTTAGCAGGGGAAAACAGGAATAATGGCTACACCTTC

v_gene: TRBV30
d_gene: .
abundance: .
j_gene: TRBJ1-6
CDR3aa: CAWSLGPRGSPLHF
CDR3nt: TGTGCCTGGAGTCTCGGACCAAGGGGATCACCCCTCCACTTT

v_gene: TRBV6-1
d_gene: TRBD1
abundance: once
j_gene: TRBJ1-6
CDR3aa: CASSARRDRDYNSPLHF
CDR3nt: TGTGCCAGCAGTGCCCGCCGGGACAGGGACTATAATTCACCCCTCCACTTT

v_gene: TRBV28
d_gene: TRBD2
abundance: .
j_gene: TRBJ2-5
CDR3aa: CASSLFEAGAPRETQYF
CDR3nt: TGTGCCAGCAGTTTATTCGAAGCGGGGGCGCCGAGGGAGACCCAGTACTTC

v_gene: TRBV2
d_gene: .
abundance: .
j_gene: TRBJ2-2
CDR3aa: CASSVQGAGADTGELFF
CDR3nt: TGTGCCAGCAGTGTTCAGGGTGCGGGGGCCGACACCGGGGAGCTGTTTTTT

v_gene: TRBV11-2
d_gene: .
abundance: .
j_gene: TRBJ2-7
CDR3aa: CASSFQGSYEQYF
CDR3nt: TGTGCCAGCAGCTTTCAGGGTTCGTACGAGCAGTACTTC

v_gene: TRBV21-1
d_gene: .
abundance: .
j_gene: TRBJ1-5
CDR3aa: CASSSELTRQPQHF
CDR3nt: TGTGCCAGCAGCAGCGAATTGACTCGGCAGCCCCAGCATTTT

v_gene: TRBV12-5
d_gene: TRBD1
abundance: .
j_gene: TRBJ1-1
CDR3aa: CASGFRDRVAEAFF
CDR3nt: TGTGCTAGTGGATTCCGGGACAGGGTGGCTGAAGCTTTCTTT

v_gene: TRBV6-4
d_gene: .
abundance: .
j_gene: TRBJ2-2
CDR3aa: CASSGGEGGTGELFF
CDR3nt: TGTGCCAGCAGTGGGGGGGAGGGGGGCACCGGGGAGCTGTTTTTT

v_gene: TRBV7-6
d_gene: TRBD2
abundance: .
j_gene: TRBJ2-2
CDR3aa: CASSLTSGGGTGELFF
CDR3nt: TGTGCCAGCAGCCTTACTAGCGGGGGGGGCACCGGGGAGCTGTTTTTT

v_gene: TRBV4-3
d_gene: .
abundance: .
j_gene: TRBJ2-5
CDR3aa: CASSQELRDSETQYF
CDR3nt: TGCGCCAGCAGCCAAGAATTGCGGGACTCGGAGACCCAGTACTTC

v_gene: TRBV5-5
d_gene: .
abundance: .
j_gene: TRBJ1-5
CDR3aa: CASSSTGYQPQHF
CDR3nt: TGTGCCAGCAGCTCGACAGGATATCAGCCCCAGCATTTT

v_gene: TRBV9
d_gene: TRBD2
abundance: few
j_gene: TRBJ2-1
CDR3aa: CASSPYGGLAGVEQFF
CDR3nt: TGTGCCAGCAGCCCATACGGAGGACTAGCGGGGGTTGAGCAGTTCTTC

v_gene: TRBV28
d_gene: TRBD2
abundance: .
j_gene: TRBJ2-1
CDR3aa: CASSPLAGVLDEQFF
CDR3nt: TGTGCCAGCAGTCCCCTAGCGGGGGTCCTGGATGAGCAGTTCTTC

v_gene: TRBV7-3
d_gene: TRBD2
abundance: .
j_gene: TRBJ2-7
CDR3aa: CASSPGGLAAEQYF
CDR3nt: TGTGCCAGCAGCCCGGGGGGGCTGGCGGCCGAGCAGTACTTC

v_gene: TRBV4-2
d_gene: TRBD2
abundance: .
j_gene: TRBJ2-2
CDR3aa: CASSQEAGGPSANTGELFF
CDR3nt: TGTGCCAGCAGCCAAGAAGCGGGGGGCCCATCGGCGAACACCGGGGAGCTGTTTTTT

v_gene: TRBV4-1
d_gene: .
abundance: .
j_gene: TRBJ2-7
CDR3aa: CASSRGLTYEQYF
CDR3nt: TGCGCCAGCAGCAGGGGACTTACCTACGAGCAGTACTTC

v_gene: TRBV30
d_gene: .
abundance: .
j_gene: TRBJ2-3
CDR3aa: CAWSSGADTQYF
CDR3nt: TGTGCCTGGAGTTCAGGGGCAGATACGCAGTATTTT

v_gene: TRBV7-9
d_gene: .
abundance: .
j_gene: TRBJ1-5
CDR3aa: CTSSQGGQPQHF
CDR3nt: TGTACCAGCAGCCAGGGTGGGCAGCCCCAGCATTTT

v_gene: TRBV7-9
d_gene: .
abundance: once
j_gene: TRBJ2-3
CDR3aa: CASRGGALSTDTQYF
CDR3nt: TGTGCCAGCAGGGGGGGGGCCCTTAGCACAGATACGCAGTATTTT

v_gene: TRBV6-4
d_gene: .
abundance: .
j_gene: TRBJ2-5
CDR3aa: CASSPLPRQETQYF
CDR3nt: TGTGCCAGCAGTCCCCTACCACGACAAGAGACCCAGTACTTC

v_gene: TRBV7-6
d_gene: .
abundance: .
j_gene: TRBJ2-1
CDR3aa: CASSERAGNPYNEQFF
CDR3nt: TGTGCCAGCAGCGAACGCGCCGGGAATCCCTACAATGAGCAGTTCTTC

v_gene: TRBV6-5
d_gene: TRBD1
abundance: .
j_gene: TRBJ1-2
CDR3aa: CASGTGASYGYTF
CDR3nt: TGTGCCAGCGGGACAGGAGCATCCTATGGCTACACCTTC

v_gene: TRBV10-3
d_gene: TRBD1
abundance: .
j_gene: TRBJ2-5
CDR3aa: CAIRTGGADETQYF
CDR3nt: TGTGCCATCAGAACAGGGGGCGCGGATGAGACCCAGTACTTC

v_gene: TRBV30
d_gene: .
abundance: .
j_gene: TRBJ2-5
CDR3aa: CAWRPGQPLQETQYF
CDR3nt: TGTGCCTGGAGACCCGGACAGCCGCTCCAAGAGACCCAGTACTTC

v_gene: TRBV6-1
d_gene: TRBD1
abundance: .
j_gene: TRBJ1-4
CDR3aa: CASSEYAGQINEKLFF
CDR3nt: TGTGCCAGCAGTGAATATGCGGGACAGATAAATGAAAAACTGTTTTTT

v_gene: TRBV7-8
d_gene: .
abundance: .
j_gene: TRBJ2-7
CDR3aa: CASSLPRGGPEEQYF
CDR3nt: TGTGCCAGCAGCTTACCTCGCGGTGGCCCGGAGGAGCAGTACTTC

v_gene: TRBV30
d_gene: TRBD1
abundance: .
j_gene: TRBJ2-4
CDR3aa: CALQGARNIQYF
CDR3nt: TGTGCCTTACAGGGGGCGAGGAACATTCAGTACTTC

v_gene: TRBV1
d_gene: .
abundance: few
j_gene: TRBJ2-2
CDR3aa: CTSSSGGRGTGELFF
CDR3nt: TGCACCAGCAGTAGCGGGGGGCGGGGGACCGGGGAGCTGTTTTTT

v_gene: TRBV28
d_gene: .
abundance: few
j_gene: TRBJ1-5
CDR3aa: CASSLGGSQPQHF
CDR3nt: TGTGCCAGCAGTTTGGGGGGATCTCAGCCCCAGCATTTT

v_gene: TRBV2
d_gene: .
abundance: .
j_gene: TRBJ1-2
CDR3aa: CASRGRGNYGYTF
CDR3nt: TGTGCCAGCAGGGGGAGGGGAAACTATGGCTACACCTTC

v_gene: TRBV30
d_gene: .
abundance: few
j_gene: TRBJ2-1
CDR3aa: CAWRVVGGAVEQFF
CDR3nt: TGTGCCTGGAGAGTAGTAGGGGGGGCGGTTGAGCAGTTCTTC

v_gene: TRBV5-4
d_gene: TRBD2
abundance: .
j_gene: TRBJ2-3
CDR3aa: CASSPPGVAGTSTDTQYF
CDR3nt: TGTGCCAGCAGCCCTCCGGGGGTAGCGGGGACGAGCACAGATACGCAGTATTTT

v_gene: TRBV30
d_gene: .
abundance: .
j_gene: TRBJ1-5
CDR3aa: CAWSSPQGGGNQPQHF
CDR3nt: TGTGCCTGGAGTTCTCCCCAGGGAGGGGGCAATCAGCCCCAGCATTTT

v_gene: TRBV28
d_gene: TRBD1
abundance: .
j_gene: TRBJ1-2
CDR3aa: CASRGDRGHGYTF
CDR3nt: TGTGCCAGCAGGGGGGACAGGGGGCATGGCTACACCTTC

v_gene: TRBV6-4
d_gene: .
abundance: .
j_gene: TRBJ1-1
CDR3aa: CASSDSQGGTEAFF
CDR3nt: TGTGCCAGCAGTGACTCACAGGGTGGCACTGAAGCTTTCTTT